These T cell receptor beta chains were read from a single sample in a study of blood T cell repertoires in COVID-19. Clones were read by immunoSEQ multiplex PCR, and TCRdb kept only the in-frame ones, dropping some. The sample holds around 130,000 clones, approximately 84% seen once. Sample: peripheral blood. Receptors were obtained from a human donor in a cohort sampled during active COVID-19. CDR3s include the opening cysteine and the closing phenylalanine or tryptophan. D genes are given only for firm matches. Clone sizes are given selectively: once, few, many, or a class where the clone is expanded.

CDR3 DNA: TGTGCCAGCAGCAAGAGAGGCGGCGGGGCAGGATTAGAGCAGTACTTC
CDR3 protein: CASSKRGGGAGLEQYF
D gene: .
J gene: TRBJ2-7
clone size: .
V gene: TRBV7-2

CDR3 DNA: TGTGCCATCACCGACAGGGGAATAGACTCTGGAAACACCATATATTTT
CDR3 protein: CAITDRGIDSGNTIYF
D gene: TRBD1
J gene: TRBJ1-3
clone size: .
V gene: TRBV10-3

CDR3 DNA: TGTGCCAGCAGCTTGGTAGCAGGGGGCAACTATGGCTACACCTTC
CDR3 protein: CASSLVAGGNYGYTF
D gene: TRBD1
J gene: TRBJ1-2
clone size: .
V gene: TRBV5-6

CDR3 DNA: TGTGCCATCAGTGAGTCGACATACAGGGTCGTCAACGAGCAGTACTTC
CDR3 protein: CAISESTYRVVNEQYF
D gene: .
J gene: TRBJ2-7
clone size: .
V gene: TRBV10-3

CDR3 DNA: TGTGCCAGTAGTCCCCCCCGGGGGGGCTCTGGAAACACCATATATTTT
CDR3 protein: CASSPPRGGSGNTIYF
D gene: .
J gene: TRBJ1-3
clone size: .
V gene: TRBV19

CDR3 DNA: TGTGCCAGCTCACCGACGGGTTTTTCTGGAAACACCATATATTTT
CDR3 protein: CASSPTGFSGNTIYF
D gene: .
J gene: TRBJ1-3
clone size: .
V gene: TRBV18

CDR3 DNA: TGTGCCAGCAGCTCCATCACAGATACGCAGTATTTT
CDR3 protein: CASSSITDTQYF
D gene: .
J gene: TRBJ2-3
clone size: few
V gene: TRBV7-9

CDR3 DNA: TGTGCCAGCAGGGGAACGGGGGGCCAAGAGACCCAGTACTTC
CDR3 protein: CASRGTGGQETQYF
D gene: TRBD2
J gene: TRBJ2-5
clone size: .
V gene: TRBV2

CDR3 DNA: TGTGCCAGCAGCCACGGGGGGGGCGAGCAGTACTTC
CDR3 protein: CASSHGGGEQYF
D gene: TRBD2
J gene: TRBJ2-7
clone size: .
V gene: TRBV12-3/TRBV12-4

CDR3 DNA: TGTGCCAGTAGTATCGAACAGGGGTCAGATACGCAGTATTTT
CDR3 protein: CASSIEQGSDTQYF
D gene: TRBD1
J gene: TRBJ2-3
clone size: .
V gene: TRBV19

CDR3 DNA: TGTGCCAGTAGTGCCATCGGACAGGGTGGATTTGGTCAGCCCCAGCATTTT
CDR3 protein: CASSAIGQGGFGQPQHF
D gene: TRBD1
J gene: TRBJ1-5
clone size: .
V gene: TRBV19

CDR3 DNA: TGTGCCAGTAGGCCTCAAGAGGGCAGGGAAGCTTTCTTT
CDR3 protein: CASRPQEGREAFF
D gene: .
J gene: TRBJ1-1
clone size: few
V gene: TRBV19

CDR3 DNA: TGTGCCAGCAGCTTAGATCGGGTACTGGGTGGGGCCAACGTCCTGACTTTC
CDR3 protein: CASSLDRVLGGANVLTF
D gene: .
J gene: TRBJ2-6
clone size: .
V gene: TRBV7-2

CDR3 DNA: TGTGCCAGCAGCCCCCCGGGAGAGACCCAGTACTTC
CDR3 protein: CASSPPGETQYF
D gene: .
J gene: TRBJ2-5
clone size: .
V gene: TRBV7-9

CDR3 DNA: TGTGCCAGCAGCCCTCGGGGGGCGGATGGCTACACCTTC
CDR3 protein: CASSPRGADGYTF
D gene: .
J gene: TRBJ1-2
clone size: .
V gene: TRBV27